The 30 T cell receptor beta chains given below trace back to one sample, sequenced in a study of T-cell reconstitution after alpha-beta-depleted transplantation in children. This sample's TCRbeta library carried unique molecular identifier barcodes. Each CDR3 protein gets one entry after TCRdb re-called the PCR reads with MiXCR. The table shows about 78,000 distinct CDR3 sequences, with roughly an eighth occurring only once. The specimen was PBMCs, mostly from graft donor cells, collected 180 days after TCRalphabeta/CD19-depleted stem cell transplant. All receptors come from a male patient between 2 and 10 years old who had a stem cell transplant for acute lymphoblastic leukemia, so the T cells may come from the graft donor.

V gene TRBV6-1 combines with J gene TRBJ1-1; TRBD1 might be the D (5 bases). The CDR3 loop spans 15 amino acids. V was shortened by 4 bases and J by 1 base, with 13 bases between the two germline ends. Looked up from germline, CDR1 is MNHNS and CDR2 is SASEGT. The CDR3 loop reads CASSVQGVRNTEAFF. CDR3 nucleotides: TGTGCCAGCAGTGTGCAGGGTGTACGGAACACTGAAGCTTTCTTT.

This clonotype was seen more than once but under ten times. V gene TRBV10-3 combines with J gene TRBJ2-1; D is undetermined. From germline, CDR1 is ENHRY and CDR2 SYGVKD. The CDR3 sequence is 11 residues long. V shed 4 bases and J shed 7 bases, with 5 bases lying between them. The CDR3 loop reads CAISGLNEQFF. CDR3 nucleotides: TGTGCCATCAGTGGCCTTAATGAGCAGTTCTTC.

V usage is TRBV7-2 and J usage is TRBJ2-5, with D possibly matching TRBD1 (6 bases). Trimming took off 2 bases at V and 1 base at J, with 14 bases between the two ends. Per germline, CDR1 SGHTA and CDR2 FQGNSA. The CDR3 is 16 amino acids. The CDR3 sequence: CASSLTTGRPQETQYF. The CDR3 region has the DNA TGTGCCAGCAGCTTAACGACAGGACGGCCCCAAGAGACCCAGTACTTC.

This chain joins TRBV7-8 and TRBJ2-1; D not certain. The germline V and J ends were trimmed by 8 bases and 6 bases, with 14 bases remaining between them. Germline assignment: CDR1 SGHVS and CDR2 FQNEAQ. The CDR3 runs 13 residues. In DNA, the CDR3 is TGTGCCAGCGGCTCCCAAGTGGGCAATGAGCAGTTCTTC. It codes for CASGSQVGNEQFF.

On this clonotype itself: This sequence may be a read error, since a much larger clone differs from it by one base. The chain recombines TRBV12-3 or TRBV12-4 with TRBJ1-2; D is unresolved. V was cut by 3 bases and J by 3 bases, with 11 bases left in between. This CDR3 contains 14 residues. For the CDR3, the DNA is TGTGCCAGCAGTTTTCATACGGCGGACTATGGCTACACCTTC. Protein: CASSFHTADYGYTF.

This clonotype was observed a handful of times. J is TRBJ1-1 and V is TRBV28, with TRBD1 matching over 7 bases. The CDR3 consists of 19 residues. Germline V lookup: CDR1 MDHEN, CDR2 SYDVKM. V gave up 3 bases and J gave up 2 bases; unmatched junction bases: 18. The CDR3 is CASSFRTLYYRGPNTEAFF. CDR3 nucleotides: TGTGCCAGCAGTTTCCGGACACTTTACTACAGGGGACCTAACACTGAAGCTTTCTTT. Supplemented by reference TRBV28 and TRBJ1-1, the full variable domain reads DVKVTQSSRYLVKRTGEKVFLECVQDMDHENMFWYRQDPGLGLRLIYFSYDVKMKEKGDIPEGYSVSREKKERFSLILESASTNQTSMYLCASSFRTLYYRGPNTEAFFGQGTRLTVV.

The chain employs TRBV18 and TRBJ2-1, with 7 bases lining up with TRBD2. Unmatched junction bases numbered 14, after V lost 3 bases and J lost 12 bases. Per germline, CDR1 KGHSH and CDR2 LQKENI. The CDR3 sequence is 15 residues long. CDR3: CASSPKSGDRQVQFF. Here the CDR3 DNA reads TGTGCCAGCTCACCGAAAAGCGGGGACCGCCAAGTGCAGTTCTTC.

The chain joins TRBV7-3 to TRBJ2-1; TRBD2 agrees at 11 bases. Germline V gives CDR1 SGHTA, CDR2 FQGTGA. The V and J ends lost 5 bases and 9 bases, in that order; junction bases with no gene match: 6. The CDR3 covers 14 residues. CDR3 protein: CASSPSGRHGEQFF. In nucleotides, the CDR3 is TGTGCCAGCAGCCCTAGCGGGAGGCACGGTGAGCAGTTCTTC.

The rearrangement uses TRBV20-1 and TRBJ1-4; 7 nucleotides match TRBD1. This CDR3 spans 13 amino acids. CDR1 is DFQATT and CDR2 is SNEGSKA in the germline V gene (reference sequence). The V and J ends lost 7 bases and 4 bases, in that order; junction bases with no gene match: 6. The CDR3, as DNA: TGCAGTGTTTCGACAGGGAATAATGAAAAACTGTTTTTT. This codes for CSVSTGNNEKLFF.

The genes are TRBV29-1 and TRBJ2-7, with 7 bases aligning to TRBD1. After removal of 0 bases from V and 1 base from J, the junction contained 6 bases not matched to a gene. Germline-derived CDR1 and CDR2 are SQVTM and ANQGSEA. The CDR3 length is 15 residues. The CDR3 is CSVEEAGGNSYEQYF. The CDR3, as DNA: TGCAGCGTTGAAGAGGCAGGGGGAAATTCCTACGAGCAGTACTTC.

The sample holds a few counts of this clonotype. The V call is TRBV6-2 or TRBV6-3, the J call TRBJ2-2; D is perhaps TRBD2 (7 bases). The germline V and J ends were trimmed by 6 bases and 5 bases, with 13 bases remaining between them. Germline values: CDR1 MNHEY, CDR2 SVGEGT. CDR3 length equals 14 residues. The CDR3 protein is CASRGGLSTGELFF. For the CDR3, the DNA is TGTGCCAGCAGGGGGGGGCTATCAACCGGGGAGCTGTTTTTT.

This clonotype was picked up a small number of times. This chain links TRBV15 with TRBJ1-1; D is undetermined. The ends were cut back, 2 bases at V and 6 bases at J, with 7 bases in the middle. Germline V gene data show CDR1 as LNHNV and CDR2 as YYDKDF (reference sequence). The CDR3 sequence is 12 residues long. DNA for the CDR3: TGTGCCACCAGCAGAAGAGTGGCTGAAGCTTTCTTT. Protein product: CATSRRVAEAFF.

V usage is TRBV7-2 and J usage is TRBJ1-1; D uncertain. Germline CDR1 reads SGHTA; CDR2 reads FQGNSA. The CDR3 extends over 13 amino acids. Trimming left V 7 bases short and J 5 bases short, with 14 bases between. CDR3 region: CASKIPISTEAFF. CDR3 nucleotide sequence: TGTGCCAGCAAGATACCCATTTCGACTGAAGCTTTCTTT.

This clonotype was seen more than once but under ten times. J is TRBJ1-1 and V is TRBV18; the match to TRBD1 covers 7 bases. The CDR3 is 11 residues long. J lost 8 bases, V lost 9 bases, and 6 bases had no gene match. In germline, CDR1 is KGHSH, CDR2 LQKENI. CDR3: CASHRGGEAFF. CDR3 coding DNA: TGTGCCAGTCACAGGGGAGGGGAAGCTTTCTTT.

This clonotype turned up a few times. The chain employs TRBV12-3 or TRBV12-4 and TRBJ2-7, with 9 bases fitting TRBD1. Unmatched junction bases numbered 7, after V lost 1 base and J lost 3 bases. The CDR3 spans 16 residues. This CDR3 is CASSLDYWTGDYEQYF. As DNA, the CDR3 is TGTGCCAGCAGTTTAGACTATTGGACAGGGGACTACGAGCAGTACTTC.

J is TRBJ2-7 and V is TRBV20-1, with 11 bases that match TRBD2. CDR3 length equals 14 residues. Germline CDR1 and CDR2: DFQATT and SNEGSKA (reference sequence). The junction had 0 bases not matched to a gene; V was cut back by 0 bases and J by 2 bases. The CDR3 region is CSARELAGAYEQYF. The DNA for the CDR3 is TGCAGTGCTAGAGAACTAGCGGGAGCCTACGAGCAGTACTTC.

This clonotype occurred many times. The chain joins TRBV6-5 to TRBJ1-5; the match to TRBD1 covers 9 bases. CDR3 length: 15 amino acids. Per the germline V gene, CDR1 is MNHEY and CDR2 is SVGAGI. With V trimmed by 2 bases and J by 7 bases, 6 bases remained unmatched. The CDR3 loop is CASSYLDRGGQPQHF. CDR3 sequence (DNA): TGTGCCAGCAGTTACCTGGACAGGGGAGGCCAGCCCCAGCATTTT.

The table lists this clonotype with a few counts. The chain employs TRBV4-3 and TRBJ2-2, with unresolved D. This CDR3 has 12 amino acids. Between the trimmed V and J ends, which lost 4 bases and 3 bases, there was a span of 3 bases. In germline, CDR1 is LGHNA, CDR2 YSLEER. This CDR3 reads CASSLYTGELFF. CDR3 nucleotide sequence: TGCGCCAGCAGCCTTTACACCGGGGAGCTGTTTTTT.

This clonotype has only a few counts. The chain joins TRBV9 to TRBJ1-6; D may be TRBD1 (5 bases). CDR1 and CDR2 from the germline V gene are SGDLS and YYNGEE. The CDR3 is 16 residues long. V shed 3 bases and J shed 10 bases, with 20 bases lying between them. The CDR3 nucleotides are TGTGCCAGCAGCGCGGACCACCCGGGACGGACATCACCCCTCCACTTT. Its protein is CASSADHPGRTSPLHF.

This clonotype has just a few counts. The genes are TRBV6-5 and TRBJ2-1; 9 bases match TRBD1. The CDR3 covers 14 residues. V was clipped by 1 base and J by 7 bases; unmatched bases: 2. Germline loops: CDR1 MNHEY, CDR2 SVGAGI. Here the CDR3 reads CASSYWGQGNEQFF. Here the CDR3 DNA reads TGTGCCAGCAGTTACTGGGGACAGGGAAATGAGCAGTTCTTC.

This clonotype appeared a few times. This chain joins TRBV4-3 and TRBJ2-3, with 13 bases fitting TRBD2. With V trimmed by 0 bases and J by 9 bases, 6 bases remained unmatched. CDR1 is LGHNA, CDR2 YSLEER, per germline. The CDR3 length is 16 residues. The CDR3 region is CASSQDVTSGRGTQYF. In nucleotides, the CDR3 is TGCGCCAGCAGCCAAGATGTCACTAGCGGGAGGGGGACGCAGTATTTT.

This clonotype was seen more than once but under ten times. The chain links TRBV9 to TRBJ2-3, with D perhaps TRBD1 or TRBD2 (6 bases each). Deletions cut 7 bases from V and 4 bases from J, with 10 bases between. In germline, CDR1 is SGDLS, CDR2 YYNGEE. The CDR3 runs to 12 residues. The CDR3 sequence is CASGRGADTQYF. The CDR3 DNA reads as TGTGCCAGCGGAAGGGGGGCAGATACGCAGTATTTT.

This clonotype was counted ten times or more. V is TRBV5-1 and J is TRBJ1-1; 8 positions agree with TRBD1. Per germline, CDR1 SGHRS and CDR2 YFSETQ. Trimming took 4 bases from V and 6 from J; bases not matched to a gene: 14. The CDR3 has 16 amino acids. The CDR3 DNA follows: TGCGCCAGCAGCCGATTTTGGACAGGGAGGAAAGCTGAAGCTTTCTTT. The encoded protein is CASSRFWTGRKAEAFF. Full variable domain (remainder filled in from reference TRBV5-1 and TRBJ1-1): KAGVTQTPRYLIKTRGQQVTLSCSPISGHRSVSWYQQTPGQGLQFLFEYFSETQRNKGNFPGRFSGRQFSNSRSEMNVSTLELGDSALYLCASSRFWTGRKAEAFFGQGTRLTVV.

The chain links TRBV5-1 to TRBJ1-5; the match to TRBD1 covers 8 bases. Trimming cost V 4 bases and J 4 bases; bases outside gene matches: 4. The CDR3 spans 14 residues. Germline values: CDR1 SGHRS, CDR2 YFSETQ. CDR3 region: CASSGQGLNQPQHF. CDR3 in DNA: TGCGCCAGCAGCGGACAGGGTTTGAATCAGCCCCAGCATTTT.

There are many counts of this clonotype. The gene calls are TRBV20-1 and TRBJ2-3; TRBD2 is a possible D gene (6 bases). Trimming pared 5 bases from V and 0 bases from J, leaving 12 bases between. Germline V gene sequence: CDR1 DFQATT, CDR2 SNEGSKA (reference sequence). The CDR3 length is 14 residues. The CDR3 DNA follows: TGCAGTGCTGATAGCGGCTCTAGCACAGATACGCAGTATTTT. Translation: CSADSGSSTDTQYF.

CDR3 sequence (DNA): TGTGCCACCAGTGATTTGGGAGGCCCCGACAATGAGCAGTTCTTC. Protein: CATSDLGGPDNEQFF. The V and J genes are TRBV24-1 and TRBJ2-1; D is possibly TRBD2 (5 bases). The V end was cut by 0 bases, the J end by 5 bases, with 10 bases between. This CDR3 comprises 15 residues. Germline loops: CDR1 KGHDR, CDR2 SFDVKD.

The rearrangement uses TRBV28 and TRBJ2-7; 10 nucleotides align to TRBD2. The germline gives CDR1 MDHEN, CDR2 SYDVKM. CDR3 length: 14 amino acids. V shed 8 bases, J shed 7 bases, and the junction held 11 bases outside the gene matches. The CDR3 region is CASRPPVLAGEQYF. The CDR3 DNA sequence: TGTGCCAGCCGTCCCCCCGTACTAGCGGGAGAGCAGTACTTC.

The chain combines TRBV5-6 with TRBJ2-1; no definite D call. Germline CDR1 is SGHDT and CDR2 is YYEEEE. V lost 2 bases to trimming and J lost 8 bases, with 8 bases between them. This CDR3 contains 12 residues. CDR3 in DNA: TGTGCCAGCAGCTTTATCGCTTATGAGCAGTTCTTC. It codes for CASSFIAYEQFF.

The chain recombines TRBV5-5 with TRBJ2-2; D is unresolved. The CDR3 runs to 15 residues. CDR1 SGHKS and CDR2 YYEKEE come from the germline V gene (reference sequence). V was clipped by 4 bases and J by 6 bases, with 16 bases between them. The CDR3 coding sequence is TGTGCCAGCAGCCAGGTGACGTGGGTGCCCGGGGAGCTGTTTTTT. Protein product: CASSQVTWVPGELFF.

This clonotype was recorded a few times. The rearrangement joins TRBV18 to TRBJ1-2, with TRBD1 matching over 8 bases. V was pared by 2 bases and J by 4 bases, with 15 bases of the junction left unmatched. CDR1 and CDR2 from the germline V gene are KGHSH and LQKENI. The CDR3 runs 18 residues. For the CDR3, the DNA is TGTGCCAGCTCACCAAAGTCCGTGCCAGGGGGCCCCGGCTATGGCTACACCTTC. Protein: CASSPKSVPGGPGYGYTF.